This T cell receptor (beta chain) was identified in a study of naive and memory T cell subsets. Findings and limits, study-wide: Possibly reflecting memory cells re-expressing CD45RA, a few larger clonotypes occurred in naive repertoires, especially CD8.

CDR1 and CDR2 from the germline V gene are MNHEY and SMNVEV (reference sequence). Trimming stripped 3 bases from V and 14 bases from J, with 10 bases between. CDR3 size: 11 residues. Two oligonucleotides, mixed equimolar, formed the beta constant-region primer covering TRBC1 and TRBC2. Ligated cDNA was amplified by four rounds of PCR with nested alpha and beta constant-region primers and SP2. MiXCR, run by TCRdb on the UMI-ligation and nested PCR reads, gives a single entry per CDR3 protein. The data show approximately 140,000 distinct CDR3 sequences, approximately 21% seen once. With regard to this clonotype: The antigen is not known.

The source material was naive CD8+ T cells from blood. The genes are TRBV27 and TRBJ1-4; D call uncertain. The receptor was isolated from a human donor in good health. The CDR3 loop is CASSLGGSLFF. CDR3 DNA sequence: TGTGCCAGCAGTTTGGGAGGGTCTCTGTTTTTT.